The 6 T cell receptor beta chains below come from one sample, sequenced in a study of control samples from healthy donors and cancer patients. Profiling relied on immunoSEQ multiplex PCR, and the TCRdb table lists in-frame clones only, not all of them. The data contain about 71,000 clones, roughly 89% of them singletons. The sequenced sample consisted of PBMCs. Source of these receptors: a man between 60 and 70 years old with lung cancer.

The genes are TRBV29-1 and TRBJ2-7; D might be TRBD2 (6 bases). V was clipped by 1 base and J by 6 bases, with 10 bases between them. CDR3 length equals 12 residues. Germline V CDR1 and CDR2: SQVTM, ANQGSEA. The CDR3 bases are TGCAGCGTTGAAGGCGGGGCCGGCGAGCAGTACGTC. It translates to CSVEGGAGEQYV.

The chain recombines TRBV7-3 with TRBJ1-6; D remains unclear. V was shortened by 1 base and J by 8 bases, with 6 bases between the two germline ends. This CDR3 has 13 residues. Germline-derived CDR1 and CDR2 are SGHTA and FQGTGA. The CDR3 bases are TGTGCCAGCAGCTTAAAAGGTGATTCACCCCTCCACTTT. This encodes CASSLKGDSPLHF.

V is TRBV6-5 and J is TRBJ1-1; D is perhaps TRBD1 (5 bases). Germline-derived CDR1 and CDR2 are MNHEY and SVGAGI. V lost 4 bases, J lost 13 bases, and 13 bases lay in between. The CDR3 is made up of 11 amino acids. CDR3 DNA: TGTGCCAGCAGTTGGGCAGGGAAGGTTTTCTTT. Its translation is CASSWAGKVFF.

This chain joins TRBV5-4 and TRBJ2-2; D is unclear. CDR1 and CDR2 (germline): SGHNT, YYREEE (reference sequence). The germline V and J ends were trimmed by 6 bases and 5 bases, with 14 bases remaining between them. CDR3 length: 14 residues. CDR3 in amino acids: CASMDPTKTGELFF. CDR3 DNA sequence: TGTGCCAGCATGGACCCTACTAAGACCGGGGAGCTGTTTTTT.

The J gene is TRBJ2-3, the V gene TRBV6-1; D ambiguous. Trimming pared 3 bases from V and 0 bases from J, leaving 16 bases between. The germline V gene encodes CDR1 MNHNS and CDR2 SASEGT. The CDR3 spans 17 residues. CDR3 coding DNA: TGTGCCAGCAGTGAGAAGAGGACCGCTGCTAGCACAGATACGCAGTATTTT. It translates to CASSEKRTAASTDTQYF.

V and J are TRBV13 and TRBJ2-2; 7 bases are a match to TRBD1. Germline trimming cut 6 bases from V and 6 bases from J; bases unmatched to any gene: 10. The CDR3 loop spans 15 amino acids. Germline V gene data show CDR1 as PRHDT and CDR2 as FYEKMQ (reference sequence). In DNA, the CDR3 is TGTGCCAGCAGGCCACTGACAGGGACCTCCGGGGAGCTGTTTTTT. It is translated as CASRPLTGTSGELFF.